One sample yielded the 26 T cell receptor beta chains listed below, sequenced in a study of T-cell memory formation after mild COVID-19. TCRdb re-called the 5' RACE reads with MiXCR, one entry per CDR3 protein. Of some 310,000 distinct CDR3 sequences in the sample, roughly 19% were seen once. The sequencing input was PBMCs or a T cell subset sorted from them (not recorded which). The receptors were gathered from a man between 18 and 35 years old who had mild COVID-19 (a few samples of this study predate the infection). Cell type and time point are not known.

This clonotype was counted ten times or more. This chain uses TRBV23-1 with TRBJ1-5; D is uncertain. TRBV23-1 is flagged as an ORF with uncertain function. Trimming cost V 3 bases and J 2 bases, with 14 bases left between them. The length of the CDR3 is 16 residues. The CDR3 region has the DNA TGCGCCAGCAGTCACCTGGACCGGAGGGGCAATCAGCCCCAGCATTTT. This encodes CASSHLDRRGNQPQHF.

The chain is built from TRBV7-2 and TRBJ1-1, with D maybe TRBD1 (6 bases). V was shortened by 5 bases and J by 3 bases, with 13 bases between the two germline ends. The CDR3 totals 14 residues. Germline assignment: CDR1 SGHTA and CDR2 FQGNSA. CDR3 sequence (DNA): TGTGCCAGCAGCACCCCGACAGGCTACACTGAAGCTTTCTTT. This gives the protein CASSTPTGYTEAFF.

V is TRBV7-9 and J is TRBJ2-5, with D perhaps matching TRBD2 (5 bases). This CDR3 region has 14 residues. V was shortened by 0 bases and J by 5 bases, with 10 bases between the two germline ends. Germline V CDR1 and CDR2: SEHNR, FQNEAQ (reference sequence). The CDR3 region has the DNA TGTGCCAGCAGCTTAGCGAGGGATCGCGAGACCCAGTACTTC. It specifies CASSLARDRETQYF.

Only a few counts were recorded for this clonotype. The chain links TRBV24-1 to TRBJ1-1; D unclear. V was trimmed by 1 base and J by 1 base, leaving 9 bases between them. Germline V gene data show CDR1 as KGHDR and CDR2 as SFDVKD. CDR3 length equals 15 residues. This CDR3 is CATSDLSAGNTEAFF. The DNA of the CDR3 is TGTGCCACCAGTGATTTATCGGCGGGGAACACTGAAGCTTTCTTT.

J is TRBJ1-1 and V is TRBV7-9; D unclear. Germline V gene lookup returns CDR1 SEHNR and CDR2 FQNEAQ (reference sequence). The CDR3 runs 13 residues. V shed 2 bases and J shed 5 bases, with 9 bases lying between them. CDR3 nucleotides: TGTGCCAGCAGCTTAATCCCGAGGACTGAAGCTTTCTTT. This translates into CASSLIPRTEAFF.

This clonotype was recorded many times. The chain's CDR3 is CASSSGGTGTINYGYTF. DNA of the CDR3: TGCGCCAGCAGCTCCGGGGGGACAGGAACAATCAACTATGGCTACACCTTC. This chain connects TRBV5-1 to TRBJ1-2; TRBD1 matches 8 bases. Germline CDR1 is SGHRS and CDR2 is YFSETQ. V lost 3 bases and J lost 2; bases outside the gene matches: 12. The CDR3 contains 17 residues. Drawing the rest from reference TRBV5-1 and TRBJ1-2, the complete variable domain is KAGVTQTPRYLIKTRGQQVTLSCSPISGHRSVSWYQQTPGQGLQFLFEYFSETQRNKGNFPGRFSGRQFSNSRSEMNVSTLELGDSALYLCASSSGGTGTINYGYTFGSGTRLTVV.

Only a few counts were recorded for this clonotype. V gene TRBV12-3 or TRBV12-4 combines with J gene TRBJ1-2, with D perhaps matching TRBD1 (6 bases). V lost 3 bases and J lost 4, with 12 bases in between. The CDR3 extends over 14 amino acids. The CDR3 DNA sequence: TGTGCCAGCAGTTTCGGGGGGCCGGGCTATGGCTACACCTTC. Translated: CASSFGGPGYGYTF.

This clonotype was picked up a small number of times. The chain has TRBV20-1 and TRBJ1-6; D is ambiguous. Germline assignment: CDR1 DFQATT and CDR2 SNEGSKA (reference sequence). Between the trimmed V and J ends, which lost 3 bases and 8 bases, there was a span of 17 bases. This CDR3 contains 15 residues. The CDR3 is CSASALGGRDSPLHF. The CDR3 DNA is TGCAGTGCTAGCGCTCTGGGCGGGAGGGATTCACCCCTCCACTTT.

The gene calls are TRBV5-1 and TRBJ1-5, with D perhaps TRBD1 (6 bases). This CDR3 contains 15 residues. The ends were cut back, 4 bases at V and 1 base at J, with 12 bases in the middle. Germline V gives CDR1 SGHRS, CDR2 YFSETQ. In DNA form, the CDR3 reads TGCGCCAGCAGCCCTTTTGGGGGCAGCAATCAGCCCCAGCATTTT. This encodes CASSPFGGSNQPQHF. The whole variable domain, filled in from reference TRBV5-1 and TRBJ1-5, reads KAGVTQTPRYLIKTRGQQVTLSCSPISGHRSVSWYQQTPGQGLQFLFEYFSETQRNKGNFPGRFSGRQFSNSRSEMNVSTLELGDSALYLCASSPFGGSNQPQHFGDGTRLSIL.

The CDR3 region is CASSLALAGETQYF. As DNA, the CDR3 is TGTGCCAGCAGCTTGGCCCTAGCGGGGGAGACCCAGTACTTC. The chain recombines TRBV5-4 with TRBJ2-5; TRBD2 matches 9 bases. This CDR3 has 14 residues. Germline-derived CDR1 and CDR2 are SGHNT and YYREEE (reference sequence). The J segment lost 5 bases and the V segment lost 0 bases, leaving 2 bases of the junction unmatched.

With respect to this clonotype: One end of the junction varies from germline; a read error may be responsible. The chain couples TRBV7-9 to TRBJ1-2; possible D gene TRBD1, 5 bases. The CDR3 extends over 15 amino acids. Germline V gene lookup returns CDR1 SEHNR and CDR2 FQNEAQ (reference sequence). CDR3 coding DNA: TGTGACAGCAGCTTCCTCGACGGGGGGGACTATGGCTACACCTTC. It codes for CDSSFLDGGDYGYTF.

V and J are TRBV12-3 or TRBV12-4 and TRBJ2-1; D perhaps matches TRBD2 (7 bases). The V and J ends lost 6 bases and 0 bases respectively, with 18 bases between them. This CDR3 has 17 amino acids. The CDR3 spells CASSPFGGGVSYNEQFF. In DNA form, the CDR3 reads TGTGCCAGCAGCCCCTTTGGAGGGGGGGTCTCCTACAATGAGCAGTTCTTC.

This clonotype was picked up a small number of times. The chain uses TRBV20-1 and TRBJ2-5; possible D gene TRBD2, 6 bases. Deletions cut 1 base from V and 5 bases from J, with 11 bases between. Looked up from germline, CDR1 is DFQATT and CDR2 is SNEGSKA (reference sequence). The CDR3 extends over 13 amino acids. The DNA for the CDR3 is TGCAGTGCTAGAGCCATTGGGGGGGAGACCCAGTACTTC. Its translation: CSARAIGGETQYF.

This clonotype was found a few times. The chain is built from TRBV10-3 and TRBJ1-1; the D gene is possibly TRBD1 (5 bases). The CDR3 extends over 12 amino acids. Germline-derived CDR1 and CDR2 are ENHRY and SYGVKD. Between the trimmed V and J ends, which lost 6 bases and 4 bases, there was a span of 9 bases. The CDR3: CAIRGLSTEAFF. DNA of the CDR3: TGTGCCATCAGGGGACTGAGCACTGAAGCTTTCTTT.

The chain employs TRBV5-1 and TRBJ1-1, with 7 bases lining up with TRBD1. The length of the CDR3 is 13 residues. Germline-derived CDR1 and CDR2 are SGHRS and YFSETQ. J gave up 1 base and V 4 bases, and 1 base lay outside the gene matches. CDR3 region: CASSGQANTEAFF. The CDR3 DNA is TGCGCCAGCAGCGGACAGGCGAACACTGAAGCTTTCTTT.

This clonotype turned up a few times. The chain uses TRBV10-3 and TRBJ1-6, with unresolved D. The germline V gene encodes CDR1 ENHRY and CDR2 SYGVKD. Trimming removed 6 bases at V and 9 bases at J, with 18 bases between. The CDR3 consists of 15 residues. In nucleotides, the CDR3 is TGTGCCATCAGAACTGACCTAAATCGGGTTTCACCCCTCCACTTT. Protein sequence: CAIRTDLNRVSPLHF.

The chain has TRBV12-3 or TRBV12-4 and TRBJ1-1; D remains ambiguous. This CDR3 contains 12 residues. The ends were cut back, 5 bases at V and 4 bases at J, with 8 bases in the middle. Here the CDR3 DNA reads TGTGCCAGCAGTCTACAGTTCACTGAAGCTTTCTTT. This codes for CASSLQFTEAFF.

There are a few counts of this clonotype. V usage is TRBV14 and J usage is TRBJ2-3, with TRBD2 matching over 14 bases. The CDR3 is 16 residues long. The V gene end was trimmed by 5 bases and the J gene end by 6 bases; junction bases not matched to a gene: 7. CDR1 and CDR2 (germline): SGHDN, FVKESK. CDR3: CASSSRLAGGRDTQYF. As DNA, the CDR3 is TGTGCCAGCAGCTCCCGACTAGCGGGGGGGCGTGATACGCAGTATTTT.

A few counts support this clonotype. DNA of the CDR3: TGTGCCAGCACCGCCGGACTGGGTTACGAGCAGTACGTC. Translated: CASTAGLGYEQYV. The chain couples TRBV6-2 or TRBV6-3 to TRBJ2-7; perhaps TRBD2 as D (5 bases). V was clipped by 7 bases and J by 4 bases, with 14 bases between them. There are 13 residues in the CDR3. In germline, CDR1 is MNHEY, CDR2 SVGEGT.

The rearrangement links TRBV11-2 to TRBJ2-1, with 9 nucleotides matching TRBD1. Germline assignment: CDR1 SGHAT and CDR2 FQNNGV. CDR3 length equals 14 residues. After removal of 5 bases from V and 7 bases from J, the junction contained 6 bases not matched to a gene. The CDR3 loop reads CASSRRDRANEQFF. The CDR3 nucleotides read TGTGCCAGCAGCCGCCGGGACAGGGCGAATGAGCAGTTCTTC.

In this sample, this clonotype turned up many times. This chain uses TRBV6-6 with TRBJ2-7; TRBD2 matches at 11 bases. The CDR3 totals 16 residues. The germline V gene encodes CDR1 MNHNY and CDR2 SVGAGI (reference sequence). DNA of the CDR3: TGTGCCAGCAGTGACTCTCGTACTAGCGGGGGTTACGAGCAGTACGTC. This codes for CASSDSRTSGGYEQYV.

The chain recombines TRBV9 with TRBJ2-1; 10 bases match TRBD2. The germline V gene has CDR1 SGDLS and CDR2 YYNGEE. The CDR3 contains 16 residues. The trim removed 3 bases at V and 9 bases at J, leaving 12 bases unmatched. The CDR3 sequence: CASSGQPSGGASEQFF. For the CDR3, the DNA is TGTGCCAGCAGCGGGCAGCCGAGCGGGGGGGCTTCTGAGCAGTTCTTC.

The chain couples TRBV18 to TRBJ2-2, with unresolved D. This CDR3 is built from 16 residues. Germline V lookup: CDR1 KGHSH, CDR2 LQKENI. The V and J ends lost 2 bases and 2 bases respectively, with 12 bases between them. This CDR3 reads CASSPMTPKNTGELFF. In DNA, the CDR3 is TGTGCCAGCTCACCAATGACACCTAAAAACACCGGGGAGCTGTTTTTT.

V and J are TRBV5-6 and TRBJ1-1, with 12 nucleotides matching TRBD1. This CDR3 comprises 17 residues. The germline gives CDR1 SGHDT, CDR2 YYEEEE. The V segment lost 0 bases and the J segment 4 bases; nucleotides outside the gene matches: 7. CDR3 DNA sequence: TGTGCCAGCAGCTTGGGGGGGACAGGGGGCGTCGGCACTGAAGCTTTCTTT. Translated: CASSLGGTGGVGTEAFF. Filled out from reference TRBV5-6 and TRBJ1-1, the complete variable domain reads DAGVTQSPTHLIKTRGQQVTLRCSPKSGHDTVSWYQQALGQGPQFIFQYYEEEERQRGNFPDRFSGHQFPNYSSELNVNALLLGDSALYLCASSLGGTGGVGTEAFFGQGTRLTVV.

The V call is TRBV5-5, the J call TRBJ2-7; D remains unclear. Germline V gene lookup returns CDR1 SGHKS and CDR2 YYEKEE (reference sequence). Trimming removed 0 bases at V and 1 base at J, with 11 bases between. The CDR3 consists of 15 residues. DNA of the CDR3: TGTGCCAGCAGCTTGGGAGGTGGCTTTTCCTACGAGCAGTACGTC. Protein: CASSLGGGFSYEQYV.

This clonotype turned up a few times. The CDR3 DNA is TGTGCCAGCAGCGTAACCCTGGGGGGAGGGGCGCCTTATTACACAGATACGCAGTATTTT. It specifies CASSVTLGGGAPYYTDTQYF. This chain uses TRBV9 with TRBJ2-3; 7 positions match TRBD2. The germline V gene has CDR1 SGDLS and CDR2 YYNGEE. Losses at the gene ends were 1 base for V and 2 bases for J; bases not matched to a gene: 19. This CDR3 spans 20 amino acids.